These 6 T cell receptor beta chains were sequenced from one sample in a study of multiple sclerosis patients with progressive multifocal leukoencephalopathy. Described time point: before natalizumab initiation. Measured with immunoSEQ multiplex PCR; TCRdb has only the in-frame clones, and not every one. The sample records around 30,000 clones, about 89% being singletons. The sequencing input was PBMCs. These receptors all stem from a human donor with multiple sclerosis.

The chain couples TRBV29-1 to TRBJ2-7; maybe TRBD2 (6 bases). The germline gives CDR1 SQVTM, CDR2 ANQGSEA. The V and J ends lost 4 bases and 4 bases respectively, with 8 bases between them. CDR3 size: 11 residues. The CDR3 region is CSVASVYEQYF. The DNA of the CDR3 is TGCAGCGTTGCTAGCGTATACGAGCAGTACTTC.

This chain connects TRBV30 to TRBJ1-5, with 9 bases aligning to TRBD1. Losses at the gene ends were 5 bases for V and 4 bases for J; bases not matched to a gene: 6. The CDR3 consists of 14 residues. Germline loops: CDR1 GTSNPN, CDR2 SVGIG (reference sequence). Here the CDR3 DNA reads TGTGCCTGGGAGCCGACAGGGGGTAATCAGCCCCAGCATTTT. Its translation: CAWEPTGGNQPQHF.

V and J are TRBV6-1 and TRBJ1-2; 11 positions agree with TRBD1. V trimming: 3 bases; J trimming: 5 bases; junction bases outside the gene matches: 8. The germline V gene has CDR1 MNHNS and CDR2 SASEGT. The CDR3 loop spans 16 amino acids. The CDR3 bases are TGTGCCAGCAGTGATCCGGGACAGGGGGGCTTATATGGCTACACCTTC. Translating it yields CASSDPGQGGLYGYTF.

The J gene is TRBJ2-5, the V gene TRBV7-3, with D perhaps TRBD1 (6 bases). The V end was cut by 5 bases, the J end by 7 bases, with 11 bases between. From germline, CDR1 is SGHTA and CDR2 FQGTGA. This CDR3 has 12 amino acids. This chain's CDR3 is CASSPGEGTQYF. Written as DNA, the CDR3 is TGTGCCAGCAGCCCAGGGGAAGGGACCCAGTACTTC.

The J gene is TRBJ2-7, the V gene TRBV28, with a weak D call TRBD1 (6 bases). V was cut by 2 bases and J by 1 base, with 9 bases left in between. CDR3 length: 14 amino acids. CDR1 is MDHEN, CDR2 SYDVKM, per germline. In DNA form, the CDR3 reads TGTGCCAGCAGTTTAAGTCAGGGGTCCTACGAGCAGTACTTC. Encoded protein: CASSLSQGSYEQYF.

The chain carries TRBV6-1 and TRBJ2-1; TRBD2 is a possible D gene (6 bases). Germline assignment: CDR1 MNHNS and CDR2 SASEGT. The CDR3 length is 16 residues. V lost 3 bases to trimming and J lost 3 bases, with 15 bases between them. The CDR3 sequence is CASSERTTTYYNEQFF. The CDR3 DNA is TGTGCCAGCAGTGAGCGGACTACCACTTACTACAATGAGCAGTTCTTC.